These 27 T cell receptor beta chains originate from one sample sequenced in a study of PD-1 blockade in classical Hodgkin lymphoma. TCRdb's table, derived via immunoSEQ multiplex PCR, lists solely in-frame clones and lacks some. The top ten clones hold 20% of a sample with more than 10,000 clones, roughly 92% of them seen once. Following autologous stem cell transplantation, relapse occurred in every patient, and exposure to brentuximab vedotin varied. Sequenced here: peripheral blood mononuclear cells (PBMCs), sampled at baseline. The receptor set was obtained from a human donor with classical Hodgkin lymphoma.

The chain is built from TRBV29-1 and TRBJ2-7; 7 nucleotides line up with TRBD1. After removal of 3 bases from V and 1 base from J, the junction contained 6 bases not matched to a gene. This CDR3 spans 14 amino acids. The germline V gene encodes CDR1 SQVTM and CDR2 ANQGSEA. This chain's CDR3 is CSVDVQGLSYEQYF. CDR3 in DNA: TGCAGCGTTGACGTACAGGGGCTTTCCTACGAGCAGTACTTC.

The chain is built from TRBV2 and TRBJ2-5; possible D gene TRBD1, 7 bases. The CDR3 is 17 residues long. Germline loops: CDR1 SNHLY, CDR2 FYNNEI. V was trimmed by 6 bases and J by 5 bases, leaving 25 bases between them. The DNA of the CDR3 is TGTGCCAGCAGCGAATTGACAGGGATGGGGGGCCAGGAGACCCAGTACTTC. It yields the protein CASSELTGMGGQETQYF.

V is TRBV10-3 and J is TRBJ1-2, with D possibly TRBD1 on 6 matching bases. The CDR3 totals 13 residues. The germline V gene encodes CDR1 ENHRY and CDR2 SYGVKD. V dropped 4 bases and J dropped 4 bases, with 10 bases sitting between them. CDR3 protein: CAISGDRPYGYTF. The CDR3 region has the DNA TGTGCCATCAGTGGTGACAGGCCCTATGGCTACACCTTC.

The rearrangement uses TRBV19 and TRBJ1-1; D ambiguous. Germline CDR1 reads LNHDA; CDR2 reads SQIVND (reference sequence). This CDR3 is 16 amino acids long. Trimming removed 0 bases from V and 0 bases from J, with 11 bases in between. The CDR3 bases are TGTGCCAGTAGTATAGATTATTGGGCGGTGAACACTGAAGCTTTCTTT. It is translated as CASSIDYWAVNTEAFF.

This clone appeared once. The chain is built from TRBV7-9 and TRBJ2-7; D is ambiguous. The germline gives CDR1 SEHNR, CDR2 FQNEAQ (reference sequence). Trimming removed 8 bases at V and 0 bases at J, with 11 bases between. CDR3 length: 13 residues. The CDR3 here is CASLGQSSYEQYF. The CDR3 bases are TGTGCCAGCCTTGGGCAAAGCTCCTACGAGCAGTACTTC.

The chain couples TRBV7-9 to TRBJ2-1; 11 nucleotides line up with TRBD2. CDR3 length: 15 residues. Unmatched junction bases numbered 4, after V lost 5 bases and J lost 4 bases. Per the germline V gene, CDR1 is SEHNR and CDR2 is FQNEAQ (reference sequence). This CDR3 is CASSPTSGAYNEQFF. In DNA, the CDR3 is TGTGCCAGCAGCCCGACTAGCGGGGCGTACAATGAGCAGTTCTTC.

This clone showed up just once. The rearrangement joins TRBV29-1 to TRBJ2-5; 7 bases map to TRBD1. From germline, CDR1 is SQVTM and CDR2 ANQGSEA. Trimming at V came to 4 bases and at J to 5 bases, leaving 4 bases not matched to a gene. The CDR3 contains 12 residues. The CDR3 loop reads CSVGGRGETQYF. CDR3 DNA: TGCAGCGTTGGGGGCAGGGGGGAGACCCAGTACTTC.

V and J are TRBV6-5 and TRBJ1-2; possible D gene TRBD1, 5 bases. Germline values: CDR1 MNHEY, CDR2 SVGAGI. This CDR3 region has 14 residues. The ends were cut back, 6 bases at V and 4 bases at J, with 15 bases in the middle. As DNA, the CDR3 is TGTGCCAGCAGACGGGACTCCCCGACCTATGGCTACACCTTC. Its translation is CASRRDSPTYGYTF.

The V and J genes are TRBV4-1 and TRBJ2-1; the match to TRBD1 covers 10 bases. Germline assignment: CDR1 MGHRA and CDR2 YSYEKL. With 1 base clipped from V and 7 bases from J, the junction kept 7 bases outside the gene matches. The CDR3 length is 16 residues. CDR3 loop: CASSQAPGQGRNEQFF. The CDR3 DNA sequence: TGCGCCAGCAGCCAAGCTCCGGGACAGGGGAGGAATGAGCAGTTCTTC.

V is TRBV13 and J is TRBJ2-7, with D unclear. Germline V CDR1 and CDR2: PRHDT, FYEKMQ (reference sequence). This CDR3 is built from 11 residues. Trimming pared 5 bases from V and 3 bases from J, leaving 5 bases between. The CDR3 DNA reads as TGTGCCAGCAGCCTGAGCTACGAGCAGTACTTC. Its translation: CASSLSYEQYF.

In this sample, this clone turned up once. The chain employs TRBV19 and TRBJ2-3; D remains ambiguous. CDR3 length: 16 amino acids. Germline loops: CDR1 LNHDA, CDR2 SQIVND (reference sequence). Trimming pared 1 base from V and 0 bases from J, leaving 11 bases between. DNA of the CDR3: TGTGCCAGTAGTATAGTCCTATATCCTAGCACAGATACGCAGTATTTT. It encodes CASSIVLYPSTDTQYF. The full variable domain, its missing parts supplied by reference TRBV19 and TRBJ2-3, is DGGITQSPKYLFRKEGQNVTLSCEQNLNHDAMYWYRQDPGQGLRLIYYSQIVNDFQKGDIAEGYSVSREKKESFPLTVTSAQKNPTAFYLCASSIVLYPSTDTQYFGPGTRLTVL.

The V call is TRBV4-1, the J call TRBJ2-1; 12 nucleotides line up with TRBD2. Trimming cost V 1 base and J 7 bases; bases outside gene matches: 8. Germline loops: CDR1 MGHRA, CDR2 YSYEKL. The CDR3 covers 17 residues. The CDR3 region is CASSQGLLAGGRNEQFF. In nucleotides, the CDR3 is TGCGCCAGCAGCCAAGGTCTACTAGCGGGAGGACGTAATGAGCAGTTCTTC.

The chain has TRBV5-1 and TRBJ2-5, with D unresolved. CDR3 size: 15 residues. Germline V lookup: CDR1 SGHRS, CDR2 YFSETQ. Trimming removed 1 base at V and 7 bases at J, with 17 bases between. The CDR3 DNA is TGCGCCAGCAGCTTGAACGGGCCGAGCGCCGGGACCCAGTACTTC. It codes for CASSLNGPSAGTQYF.

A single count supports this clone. The chain's CDR3 is CASSLPGQGYEQYF. The CDR3 DNA follows: TGTGCCAGCAGCTTACCGGGACAGGGTTACGAGCAGTACTTC. The genes are TRBV11-2 and TRBJ2-7; 9 bases line up with TRBD1. Germline V gives CDR1 SGHAT, CDR2 FQNNGV. Losses at the gene ends were 2 bases for V and 4 bases for J; bases not matched to a gene: 3. This CDR3 is 14 amino acids long. Based on the CDR3 plus reference TRBV11-2 and TRBJ2-7, the full variable domain is EAGVAQSPRYKIIEKRQSVAFWCNPISGHATLYWYQQILGQGPKLLIQFQNNGVVDDSQLPKDRFSAERLKGVDSTLKIQPAKLEDSAVYLCASSLPGQGYEQYFGPGTRLTVT.

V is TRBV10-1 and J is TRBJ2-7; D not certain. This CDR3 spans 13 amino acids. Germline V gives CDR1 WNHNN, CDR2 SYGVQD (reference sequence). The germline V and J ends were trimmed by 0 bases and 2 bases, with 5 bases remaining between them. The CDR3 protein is CASSESVTYEQYF. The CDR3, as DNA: TGCGCCAGCAGTGAGTCGGTCACCTACGAGCAGTACTTC.

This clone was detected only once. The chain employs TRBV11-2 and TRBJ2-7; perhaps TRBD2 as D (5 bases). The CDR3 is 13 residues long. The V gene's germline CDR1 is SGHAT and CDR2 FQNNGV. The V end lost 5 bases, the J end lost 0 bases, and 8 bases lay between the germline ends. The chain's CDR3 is CASSPGLSYEQYF. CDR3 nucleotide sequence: TGTGCCAGCAGCCCCGGACTCTCCTACGAGCAGTACTTC.

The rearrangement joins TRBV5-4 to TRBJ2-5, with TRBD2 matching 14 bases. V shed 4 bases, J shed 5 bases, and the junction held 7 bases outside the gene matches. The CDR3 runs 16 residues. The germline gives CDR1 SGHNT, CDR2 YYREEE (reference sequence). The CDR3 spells CASSNGLAGGRETQYF. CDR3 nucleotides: TGTGCCAGCAGCAACGGACTAGCGGGAGGCCGGGAGACCCAGTACTTC. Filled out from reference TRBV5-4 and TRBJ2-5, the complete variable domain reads ETGVTQSPTHLIKTRGQQVTLRCSSQSGHNTVSWYQQALGQGPQFIFQYYREEENGRGNFPPRFSGLQFPNYSSELNVNALELDDSALYLCASSNGLAGGRETQYFGPGTRLLVL.

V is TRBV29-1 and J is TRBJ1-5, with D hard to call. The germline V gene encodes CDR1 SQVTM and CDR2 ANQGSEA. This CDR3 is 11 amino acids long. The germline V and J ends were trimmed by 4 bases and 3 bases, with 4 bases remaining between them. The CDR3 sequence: CSVGVNQPQHF. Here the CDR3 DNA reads TGCAGCGTTGGGGTCAATCAGCCCCAGCATTTT.

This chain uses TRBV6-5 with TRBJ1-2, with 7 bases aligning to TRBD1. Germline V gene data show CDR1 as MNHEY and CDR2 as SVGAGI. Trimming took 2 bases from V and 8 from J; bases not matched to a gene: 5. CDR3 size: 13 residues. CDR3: CASSYNDREGYTF. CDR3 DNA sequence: TGTGCCAGCAGTTACAATGACAGGGAAGGCTACACCTTC.

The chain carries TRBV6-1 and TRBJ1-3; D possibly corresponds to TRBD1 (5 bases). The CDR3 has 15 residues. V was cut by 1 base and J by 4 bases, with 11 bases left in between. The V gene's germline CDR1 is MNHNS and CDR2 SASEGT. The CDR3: CASSEVWTSGNTIYF. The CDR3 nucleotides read TGTGCCAGCAGTGAAGTTTGGACATCCGGAAACACCATATATTTT.

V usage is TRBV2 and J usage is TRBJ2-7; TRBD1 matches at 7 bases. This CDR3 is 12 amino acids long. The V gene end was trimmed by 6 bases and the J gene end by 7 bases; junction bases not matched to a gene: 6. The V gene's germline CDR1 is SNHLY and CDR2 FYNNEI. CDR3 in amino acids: CASRYTGVEQYF. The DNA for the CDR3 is TGTGCCAGCAGATATACAGGGGTTGAGCAGTACTTC.

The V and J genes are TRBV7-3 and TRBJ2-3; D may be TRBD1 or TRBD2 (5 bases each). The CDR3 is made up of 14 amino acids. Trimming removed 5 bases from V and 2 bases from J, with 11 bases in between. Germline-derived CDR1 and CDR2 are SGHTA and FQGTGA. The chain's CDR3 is CASSRDGITDTQYF. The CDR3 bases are TGTGCCAGCAGCAGGGACGGAATCACAGATACGCAGTATTTT.

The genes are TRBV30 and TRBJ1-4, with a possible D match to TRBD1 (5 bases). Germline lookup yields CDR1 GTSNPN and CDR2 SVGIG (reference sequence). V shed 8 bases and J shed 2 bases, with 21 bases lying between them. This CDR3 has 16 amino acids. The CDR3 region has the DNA TGTGCCCGTGGGGAGGCGCGCGGGGGTACTAATGAAAAACTGTTTTTT. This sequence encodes CARGEARGGTNEKLFF.

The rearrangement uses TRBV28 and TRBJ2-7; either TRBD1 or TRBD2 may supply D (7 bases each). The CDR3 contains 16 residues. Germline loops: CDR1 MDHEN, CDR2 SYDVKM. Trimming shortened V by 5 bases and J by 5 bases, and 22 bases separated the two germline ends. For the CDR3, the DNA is TGTGCCAGCAGTCCAGGGGGGGCGTCCCCCTTGGACGAGCAGTACTTC. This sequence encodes CASSPGGASPLDEQYF.

The CDR3 is CASSATEGPYEQYF. The CDR3, as DNA: TGTGCCAGCAGCGCCACGGAGGGCCCCTACGAGCAGTACTTC. The V and J genes are TRBV7-9 and TRBJ2-7, with D possibly matching TRBD2 (6 bases). The CDR3 loop spans 14 amino acids. Germline V gene data show CDR1 as SEHNR and CDR2 as FQNEAQ (reference sequence). V lost 5 bases and J 2 bases, leaving 13 bases between the germline ends.

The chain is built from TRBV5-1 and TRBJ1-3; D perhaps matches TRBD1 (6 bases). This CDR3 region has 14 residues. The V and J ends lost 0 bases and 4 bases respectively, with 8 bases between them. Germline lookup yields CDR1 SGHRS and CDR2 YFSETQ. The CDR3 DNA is TGCGCCAGCAGCTTGGGGGGGCCAGGAAACACCATATATTTT. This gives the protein CASSLGGPGNTIYF.

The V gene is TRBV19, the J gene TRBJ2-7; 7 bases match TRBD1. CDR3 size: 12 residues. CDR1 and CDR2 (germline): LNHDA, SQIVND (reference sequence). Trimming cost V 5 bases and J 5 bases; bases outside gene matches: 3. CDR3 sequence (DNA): TGTGCCAGTAGTCCTACAGGGGACGAGCAGTACTTC. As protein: CASSPTGDEQYF.